Shown below are 32 T cell receptor beta chains from a single sample sequenced in a study of blood T cells in healthy people across ages. Primers used in a second PCR of roughly 6 to 11 cycles were a sample-barcoded 5' primer and a J-beta primer mix. Using its own MiXCR run on the 5' RACE reads, TCRdb lists one record per CDR3 protein. The sample lists about 570,000 distinct CDR3 sequences; 27% were seen once. Sequencing was done on a sample of blood. All receptors derive from a woman in her 70s in good health.

The chain uses TRBV3-1 and TRBJ2-1; 7 bases are a match to TRBD1. V lost 1 base and J lost 10; bases outside the gene matches: 10. CDR1 is LGHDT, CDR2 YNNKEL, per germline (reference sequence). The CDR3 is 15 amino acids. The CDR3 nucleotides read TGTGCCAGCAGCCAAGTTGAGGGGGCGGCGTTAGAGCAGTTCTTC. Translation gives CASSQVEGAALEQFF.

The rearrangement uses TRBV5-1 and TRBJ2-1; the D is unclear. The CDR3 length is 15 residues. Germline CDR1 reads SGHRS; CDR2 reads YFSETQ. Deletions cut 0 bases from V and 2 bases from J, with 9 bases between. The CDR3 region has the DNA TGCGCCAGCAGCTTGGTCCAGGTAGCCTACAATGAGCAGTTCTTC. Protein: CASSLVQVAYNEQFF. The variable domain in full, with the rest retrieved from reference TRBV5-1 and TRBJ2-1, is KAGVTQTPRYLIKTRGQQVTLSCSPISGHRSVSWYQQTPGQGLQFLFEYFSETQRNKGNFPGRFSGRQFSNSRSEMNVSTLELGDSALYLCASSLVQVAYNEQFFGPGTRLTVL.

The chain links TRBV7-8 to TRBJ2-7, with 11 bases matching TRBD2. Germline assignment: CDR1 SGHVS and CDR2 FQNEAQ. J lost 6 bases, V lost 1 base, and 5 bases had no gene match. The CDR3 runs to 15 residues. The CDR3 reads CASSLVASGGSEQYF. Written as DNA, the CDR3 is TGTGCCAGCAGCTTAGTCGCTAGCGGGGGGTCCGAGCAGTACTTC. Together with reference TRBV7-8 and TRBJ2-7, the CDR3 gives the full variable domain: GAGVSQSPRYKVAKRGQDVALRCDPISGHVSLFWYQQALGQGPEFLTYFQNEAQLDKSGLPSDRFFAERPEGSVSTLKIQRTQQEDSAVYLCASSLVASGGSEQYFGPGTRLTVT.

This clonotype was observed a few times. In nucleotides, the CDR3 is TGTGCCAGCAGTTACTCTCACGGGGCGGCCCAGTACTTC. Translating gives CASSYSHGAAQYF. The chain uses TRBV6-5 and TRBJ2-5; D assignment may be TRBD1 or TRBD2 (5 bases each). The CDR3 sequence is 13 residues long. The V end was cut by 0 bases, the J end by 9 bases, with 11 bases between. In germline, CDR1 is MNHEY, CDR2 SVGAGI.

The table lists this clonotype with a few counts. The chain recombines TRBV27 with TRBJ1-3; TRBD1 might be the D (6 bases). Per germline, CDR1 MNHEY and CDR2 SMNVEV (reference sequence). Trimming left V 5 bases short and J 0 bases short, with 20 bases between. The CDR3 extends over 18 amino acids. The CDR3 is CASSPWGGGSYSGNTIYF. The CDR3 nucleotides are TGTGCCAGCAGTCCATGGGGAGGGGGGTCCTACTCTGGAAACACCATATATTTT.

This clonotype was recorded a few times. This rearrangement joins TRBV4-3 to TRBJ1-1; D remains unclear. CDR1 LGHNA and CDR2 YSLEER come from the germline V gene. The V end was cut by 3 bases, the J end by 0 bases, with 11 bases between. The CDR3 totals 15 residues. The CDR3 sequence is CASSHRRSMNTEAFF. The CDR3 DNA sequence: TGCGCCAGCAGCCACCGGAGGTCCATGAACACTGAAGCTTTCTTT.

This clonotype was observed a few times. The gene calls are TRBV9 and TRBJ1-1; TRBD1 agrees at 8 bases. With V trimmed by 3 bases and J by 2 bases, 6 bases remained unmatched. This CDR3 comprises 15 residues. Germline CDR1 reads SGDLS; CDR2 reads YYNGEE. The DNA of the CDR3 is TGTGCCAGCAGCGACCGACAGGGGACAAACACTGAAGCTTTCTTT. Translation: CASSDRQGTNTEAFF. The variable domain in full, with the rest retrieved from reference TRBV9 and TRBJ1-1, is DSGVTQTPKHLITATGQRVTLRCSPRSGDLSVYWYQQSLDQGLQFLIQYYNGEERAKGNILERFSAQQFPDLHSELNLSSLELGDSALYFCASSDRQGTNTEAFFGQGTRLTVV.

This clonotype has a handful of counts. The chain uses TRBV7-2 and TRBJ2-1, with 10 bases fitting TRBD2. V trimming: 6 bases; J trimming: 4 bases; junction bases outside the gene matches: 9. Germline-derived CDR1 and CDR2 are SGHTA and FQGNSA. This CDR3 is built from 16 residues. CDR3 sequence reads: CASSRQSGGGYNEQFF. CDR3 DNA sequence: TGTGCCAGCAGTCGCCAAAGCGGGGGGGGTTACAATGAGCAGTTCTTC.

This clonotype turned up a few times. At one boundary the junction diverges from the germline segment, which might be a read error. The rearrangement joins TRBV29-1 to TRBJ2-5; D possibly corresponds to TRBD1 (6 bases). Germline V lookup: CDR1 SQVTM, CDR2 ANQGSEA. The CDR3 consists of 12 residues. The CDR3 DNA reads TGCAGCGGGGGGACGTTGGTGGGGGCCCAGTGCTTC. It encodes CSGGTLVGAQCF.

CDR3 sequence reads: CASPTSGGLIDEQFF. In nucleotides, the CDR3 is TGTGCCAGCCCGACTAGCGGGGGGCTTATTGATGAGCAGTTCTTC. The rearrangement links TRBV12-3 or TRBV12-4 to TRBJ2-5, with 13 positions matching TRBD2. Matching the DNA end better, TRBJ2-1 makes the J call doubtful. The CDR3 loop spans 15 amino acids.

Details on this clonotype: Mismatch with germline at one junction end may stem from a read error. V usage is TRBV6-5 and J usage is TRBJ1-1; possibly TRBD1 for D (6 bases). The germline V gene encodes CDR1 MNHEY and CDR2 SVGAGI. The CDR3 runs to 13 residues. The CDR3: CAGSPTGYTEAFF. In DNA form, the CDR3 reads TGTGCCGGCAGTCCCACAGGGTACACTGAAGCTTTCTTT.

The gene calls are TRBV15 and TRBJ1-2, with 7 nucleotides matching TRBD1. Trimming removed 0 bases from V and 6 bases from J; junction bases left unmatched: 4. Germline V gene sequence: CDR1 LNHNV, CDR2 YYDKDF (reference sequence). The CDR3 covers 14 residues. The CDR3 DNA follows: TGTGCCACCAGCAGAGATCGTACAGGGGATGGCTACACCTTC. This gives the protein CATSRDRTGDGYTF.

In its sample, this clonotype was seen a few times. The chain recombines TRBV20-1 with TRBJ1-1; D remains unclear. Germline CDR1 DFQATT, CDR2 SNEGSKA (reference sequence). The CDR3 runs 14 residues. The V and J ends lost 3 bases and 1 base respectively, with 12 bases between them. The CDR3 spells CSASSLQTNTEAFF. DNA of the CDR3: TGCAGTGCTAGTAGTTTACAGACGAACACTGAAGCTTTCTTT.

The DNA of the CDR3 is TGTGCCATCAGTCCTGCCGGGACTAGCTCGGAGACCCAGTACTTC. Translated, it gives CAISPAGTSSETQYF. The chain carries TRBV10-3 and TRBJ2-5; 9 bases map to TRBD2. V lost 5 bases and J lost 5; bases outside the gene matches: 9. This CDR3 is built from 15 residues. The germline gives CDR1 ENHRY, CDR2 SYGVKD.

Only a few counts were recorded for this clonotype. The V gene is TRBV30, the J gene TRBJ1-4; D gene uncertain. The CDR3 is 14 amino acids. Deletions cut 0 bases from V and 3 bases from J, with 8 bases between. Germline V gene sequence: CDR1 GTSNPN, CDR2 SVGIG (reference sequence). CDR3 DNA sequence: TGTGCCTGGAGTGTGGGGTGGGCTAATGAAAAACTGTTTTTT. It translates to CAWSVGWANEKLFF.

The V gene is TRBV12-3 or TRBV12-4, the J gene TRBJ2-3, with a tentative D call TRBD2 (6 bases). V gave up 3 bases and J gave up 7 bases, with 20 bases separating them. The length of the CDR3 is 16 residues. In DNA, the CDR3 is TGTGCCAGCAGTTTTGGATTAGCGGAGTATTTTCATACGCAGTATTTT. This sequence encodes CASSFGLAEYFHTQYF.

The chain combines TRBV7-2 with TRBJ2-5; perhaps D is TRBD1 or TRBD2 (5 bases each). CDR1 is SGHTA, CDR2 FQGNSA, per germline. The ends were cut back, 5 bases at V and 1 base at J, with 17 bases in the middle. The CDR3 is 16 residues long. The CDR3 DNA sequence: TGTGCCAGCAGCGAAGGGGACCTCCAATCCCAAGAGACCCAGTACTTC. This translates into CASSEGDLQSQETQYF.

This clonotype came up a few times. The CDR3, as DNA: TGCAGTGCAAACACAGGGGCGGACATTCAGTACTTC. This gives the protein CSANTGADIQYF. The chain combines TRBV20-1 with TRBJ2-4; TRBD1 agrees at 7 bases. V lost 6 bases and J lost 8; bases outside the gene matches: 7. Per germline, CDR1 DFQATT and CDR2 SNEGSKA (reference sequence). CDR3 length: 12 amino acids.

The V and J genes are TRBV12-3 or TRBV12-4 and TRBJ2-3; no definite D call. This CDR3 has 14 amino acids. V shed 8 bases and J shed 2 bases, with 14 bases lying between them. The CDR3 spells CASAWAAHTDTQYF. The CDR3, as DNA: TGTGCCAGCGCTTGGGCGGCGCACACAGATACGCAGTATTTT.

The chain joins TRBV12-3 or TRBV12-4 to TRBJ2-5, with 8 bases fitting TRBD1. J lost 5 bases, V lost 2 bases, and 7 bases had no gene match. The CDR3 runs to 15 residues. CDR3 residues: CASSLQGAGGETQYF. The CDR3, as DNA: TGTGCCAGCAGTTTACAGGGGGCAGGAGGTGAGACCCAGTACTTC.

The chain employs TRBV5-5 and TRBJ2-4, with a tentative D call TRBD2 (6 bases). Germline values: CDR1 SGHKS, CDR2 YYEKEE (reference sequence). V was trimmed by 0 bases and J by 5 bases, leaving 12 bases between them. This CDR3 spans 15 amino acids. CDR3 sequence (DNA): TGTGCCAGCAGCTTGGTTATAGGGACTGAAAACATTCAGTACTTC. Translation gives CASSLVIGTENIQYF. Together with reference TRBV5-5 and TRBJ2-4, the CDR3 gives the full variable domain: DAGVTQSPTHLIKTRGQQVTLRCSPISGHKSVSWYQQVLGQGPQFIFQYYEKEERGRGNFPDRFSARQFPNYSSELNVNALLLGDSALYLCASSLVIGTENIQYFGAGTRLSVL.

The table lists this clonotype with a few counts. The CDR3 here is CASRKDGDSPLHF. Here the CDR3 DNA reads TGTGCCAGCAGAAAGGACGGGGATTCACCCCTCCACTTT. V usage is TRBV6-4 and J usage is TRBJ1-6; D ambiguous. The CDR3 is 13 residues long. CDR1 MRHNA and CDR2 SNTAGT come from the germline V gene. The ends were cut back, 6 bases at V and 8 bases at J, with 11 bases in the middle.

V gene TRBV2 combines with J gene TRBJ2-2, with D uncertain. Germline V gene data show CDR1 as SNHLY and CDR2 as FYNNEI. This CDR3 has 12 residues. V was trimmed by 3 bases and J by 7 bases, leaving 6 bases between them. This CDR3 reads CASSDRVGELFF. The CDR3 coding sequence is TGTGCCAGCAGTGATCGGGTCGGGGAGCTGTTTTTT.

This clonotype came up a few times. The J gene is TRBJ2-3, the V gene TRBV6-6; D is unresolved. V was shortened by 6 bases and J by 0 bases, with 13 bases between the two germline ends. Germline CDR1 reads MNHNY; CDR2 reads SVGAGI (reference sequence). The CDR3 spans 15 residues. This CDR3 is CASSYATRSTDTQYF. CDR3 bases: TGTGCCAGCAGCTACGCTACACGAAGCACAGATACGCAGTATTTT.

This chain uses TRBV11-1 with TRBJ1-1, with 8 bases fitting TRBD1. Germline lookup yields CDR1 SGHAT and CDR2 FQDESV (reference sequence). The trim removed 7 bases at V and 4 bases at J, leaving 8 bases unmatched. The CDR3 runs to 14 residues. The CDR3 sequence is CASTPTGVVTEAFF. CDR3 nucleotide sequence: TGTGCCAGCACCCCGACAGGGGTGGTCACTGAAGCTTTCTTT.

This clonotype was seen repeatedly, ten times or more. The chain has TRBV6-2 or TRBV6-3 and TRBJ2-7; TRBD1 is a possible D gene (6 bases). The CDR3 contains 16 residues. The V gene lost 8 bases and the J gene lost 4 bases, with 24 bases spanning the gap. Germline V gene sequence: CDR1 MNHEY, CDR2 SVGEGT. This CDR3 reads CASQKDGGSSSYEQYF. CDR3 sequence (DNA): TGTGCCAGCCAAAAGGATGGGGGCTCTTCCTCTTACGAGCAGTACTTC.

The J gene is TRBJ2-4, the V gene TRBV7-2; 8 nucleotides align to TRBD1. V was clipped by 3 bases and J by 8 bases; unmatched bases: 6. The CDR3 sequence is 14 residues long. Germline V lookup: CDR1 SGHTA, CDR2 FQGNSA. CDR3 sequence (DNA): TGTGCCAGCAGCTTGGGGACAGGATGGGACATTCAGTACTTC. Translating gives CASSLGTGWDIQYF.

This chain uses TRBV5-1 with TRBJ1-2; 7 nucleotides agree with TRBD1. V shed 3 bases and J 1 base; nucleotides not matched to a gene: 9. Germline assignment: CDR1 SGHRS and CDR2 YFSETQ. The CDR3 extends over 16 amino acids. CDR3 protein: CASSSPGTADNYGYTF. The CDR3 DNA is TGCGCCAGCAGCTCACCCGGGACAGCAGATAACTATGGCTACACCTTC.

The rearrangement uses TRBV25-1 and TRBJ2-1; D is possibly TRBD1 (6 bases). Per germline, CDR1 MGHDK and CDR2 SYGVNS. CDR3 size: 14 residues. V lost 6 bases, J lost 0 bases, and 9 bases lay in between. Here the CDR3 DNA reads TGTGCCAGCAGCCGGGACACCTCCTACAATGAGCAGTTCTTC. Translating it yields CASSRDTSYNEQFF.

This sequence joins TRBV5-1 and TRBJ2-1; D call uncertain. There are 12 residues in the CDR3. Germline loops: CDR1 SGHRS, CDR2 YFSETQ. Trimming cost V 2 bases and J 8 bases, with 8 bases left between them. The CDR3: CASSLNVYEQFF. The CDR3, as DNA: TGCGCCAGCAGCTTAAACGTCTATGAGCAGTTCTTC.

This clonotype has a count of ten or more. The V gene is TRBV6-6, the J gene TRBJ1-1; D is unresolved. Germline V CDR1 and CDR2: MNHNY, SVGAGI (reference sequence). The CDR3 is 13 amino acids. Trimming took off 4 bases at V and 3 bases at J, with 9 bases between the two ends. Written as DNA, the CDR3 is TGTGCCAGCAGTTTCCTAGATTACACTGAAGCTTTCTTT. This sequence encodes CASSFLDYTEAFF.

The chain employs TRBV20-1 and TRBJ1-3, with TRBD1 as a possible D gene (5 bases). The length of the CDR3 is 16 residues. Germline CDR1 reads DFQATT; CDR2 reads SNEGSKA (reference sequence). The V and J ends lost 0 bases and 4 bases respectively, with 16 bases between them. The CDR3 nucleotides read TGCAGTGCTAGAGATCTGGACAATCCAGCGGGAAACACCATATATTTT. Its protein is CSARDLDNPAGNTIYF.